Each of the 4 T cell receptor beta chains below was sequenced from the same sample in a study of response to subunit inactivated influenza vaccine. TCRdb re-called the RT-PCR reads through MiXCR, storing one row per CDR3 protein. The sample carries just under 550,000 distinct CDR3 sequences, roughly 25% recorded once. The same sample was also used in a study of T cells expressing NK-cell markers. According to that study: Libraries used 5'RACE template switching adding universal primer site and UMIs.

The sequences come from CD4+ T cells sorted from PBMCs, collected roughly 13 days after vaccination. These receptors originate from a man aged 45-60 years who received an inactivated influenza vaccine.

This clonotype showed up just a few times. CDR3 protein: CATKPGGSVETQYF. In nucleotides, the CDR3 is TGTGCCACCAAACCCGGGGGGTCCGTGGAGACCCAGTACTTC. The chain combines TRBV6-2 or TRBV6-3 with TRBJ2-5, with 7 bases fitting TRBD2. The CDR3 has 14 amino acids. Germline V gene data show CDR1 as MNHEY and CDR2 as SVGEGT. V was clipped by 10 bases and J by 5 bases; unmatched bases: 13.

This chain uses TRBV4-3 with TRBJ1-4, with D perhaps TRBD1 (6 bases). The ends were cut back, 0 bases at V and 4 bases at J, with 12 bases in the middle. CDR3 length: 16 amino acids. CDR1 and CDR2 (germline): LGHNA, YSLEER. CDR3 nucleotide sequence: TGCGCCAGCAGCCAAGATCAGTTAGGGGGTAATGAAAAACTGTTTTTT. Its protein product is CASSQDQLGGNEKLFF.

The V gene is TRBV29-1, the J gene TRBJ1-5; D ambiguous. Trimming removed 4 bases from V and 3 bases from J, with 7 bases in between. CDR1 is SQVTM and CDR2 is ANQGSEA in the germline V gene. This CDR3 contains 12 residues. The CDR3 DNA reads TGCAGCGTTGTTCTGCCCAATCAGCCCCAGCATTTT. Translated: CSVVLPNQPQHF.

The gene calls are TRBV7-2 and TRBJ1-2; D is uncertain. CDR1 and CDR2 (germline): SGHTA, FQGNSA. The CDR3 contains 13 residues. V lost 2 bases, J lost 3 bases, and 7 bases lay in between. The CDR3 DNA is TGTGCCAGCAGCTTAACGGCAGACTATGGCTACACCTTC. Its translation: CASSLTADYGYTF.